The 6 T cell receptor beta chains listed next were all sequenced from one sample in a study of regulatory T cells in long-lasting Graves disease. The time point here: newly diagnosed GD, antithyroid drugs for less than 3 months. The TCR library was made from RNA extracted from PBMCs. Arm-PCR of CDR3 regions and iRepertoire HTBI primers were the basis on which TCR beta libraries were built. TCRdb analysed the multiplex PCR reads with MiXCR anew, one entry per CDR3 protein. There are 530,000 or so distinct CDR3 sequences in the sample; roughly 13% occur only once, and roughly 10% lies in the top ten. This sample also belongs to another study, concerning T cells in Graves' hyperthyroidism and ophthalmopathy.

Sample: peripheral blood mononuclear cells (PBMCs), taken at new diagnosis, from a patient treated with antithyroid drugs. Source of these receptors: a man under 40 with Graves disease.

Ten or more counts support this clonotype. This chain links TRBV6-1 with TRBJ1-5; 9 nucleotides line up with TRBD1. Germline CDR1 is MNHNS and CDR2 is SASEGT. Trimming cost V 8 bases and J 7 bases; bases outside gene matches: 3. The CDR3 is made up of 12 amino acids. The CDR3 bases are TGTGCCAGCGGACAGGGGCAGCAGCCCCAGCATTTT. It encodes CASGQGQQPQHF.

This clonotype was seen at least ten times. This sequence joins TRBV11-2 and TRBJ2-3; either TRBD1 or TRBD2 may fit D (5 bases each). The J call may be faulty, since TRBJ2-5 better matches the DNA end. The CDR3 spans 18 residues. The germline CDR1 and CDR2 sequences are SGHAT and FQNNGV. CDR3 loop: CASSLRFLGEGKGQTQYF. The CDR3 bases are TGTGCCAGCAGCTTAAGATTTCTCGGCGAGGGGAAAGGCCAGACCCAGTACTTC.

This clonotype was counted many times. V and J are TRBV11-2 and TRBJ2-5; no firm D call. V shed 5 bases and J shed 4 bases, with 8 bases lying between them. The length of the CDR3 is 12 residues. Looked up from germline, CDR1 is SGHAT and CDR2 is FQNNGV. CDR3 sequence reads: CASSPVGETQYF. The CDR3 nucleotides are TGTGCCAGCAGCCCGGTTGGAGAGACCCAGTACTTC.

This clonotype came up a few times. The J gene is TRBJ2-1, the V gene TRBV30; TRBD1 or TRBD2 may be the D gene (7 bases each). The CDR3 consists of 14 residues. V shed 4 bases and J shed 7 bases, with 17 bases lying between them. Germline V gene data show CDR1 as GTSNPN and CDR2 as SVGIG (reference sequence). In nucleotides, the CDR3 is TGTGCCTGGACAAGACAGGGACTACGGAATGAGCAGTTCTTC. Translation gives CAWTRQGLRNEQFF.

This clonotype came up many times. This chain uses TRBV6-2 or TRBV6-3 with TRBJ2-7; TRBD2 matches 12 bases. The CDR3 covers 17 residues. Germline lookup yields CDR1 MNHEY and CDR2 SVGEGT. Trimming cost V 5 bases and J 4 bases; bases outside gene matches: 12. The CDR3 nucleotides read TGTGCCAGCAGTCCACGGACTAGCGGGAAATTCGGATACGAGCAGTACTTC. This encodes CASSPRTSGKFGYEQYF.

This clonotype was observed many times. The chain couples TRBV3-1 to TRBJ2-3; perhaps TRBD2 as D (5 bases). Trimming pared 0 bases from V and 6 bases from J, leaving 16 bases between. CDR3 length equals 16 residues. The germline gives CDR1 LGHDT, CDR2 YNNKEL (reference sequence). CDR3 sequence (DNA): TGTGCCAGCAGCCAAGACCGGGGTTCCAGGTTGGATACGCAGTATTTT. Amino acids: CASSQDRGSRLDTQYF.